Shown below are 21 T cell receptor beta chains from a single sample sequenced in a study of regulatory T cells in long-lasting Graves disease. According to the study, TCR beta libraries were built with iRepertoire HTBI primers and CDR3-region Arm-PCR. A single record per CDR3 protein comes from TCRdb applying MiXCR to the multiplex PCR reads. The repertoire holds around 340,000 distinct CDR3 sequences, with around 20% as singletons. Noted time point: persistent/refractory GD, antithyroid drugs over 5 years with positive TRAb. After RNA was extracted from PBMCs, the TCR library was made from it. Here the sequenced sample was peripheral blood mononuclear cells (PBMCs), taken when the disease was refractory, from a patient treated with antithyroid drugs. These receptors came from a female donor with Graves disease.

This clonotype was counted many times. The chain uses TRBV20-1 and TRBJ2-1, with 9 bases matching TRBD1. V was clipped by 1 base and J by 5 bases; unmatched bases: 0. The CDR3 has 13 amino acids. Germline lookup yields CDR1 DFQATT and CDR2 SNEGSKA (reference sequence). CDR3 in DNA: TGCAGTGCTAGAGGGGACAGGGACAATGAGCAGTTCTTC. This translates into CSARGDRDNEQFF.

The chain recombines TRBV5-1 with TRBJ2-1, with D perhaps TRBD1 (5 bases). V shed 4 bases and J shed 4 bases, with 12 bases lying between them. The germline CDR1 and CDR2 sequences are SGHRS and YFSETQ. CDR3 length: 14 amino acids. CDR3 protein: CASSVDSPYNEQFF. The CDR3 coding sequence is TGCGCCAGCAGCGTCGACAGCCCTTACAATGAGCAGTTCTTC.

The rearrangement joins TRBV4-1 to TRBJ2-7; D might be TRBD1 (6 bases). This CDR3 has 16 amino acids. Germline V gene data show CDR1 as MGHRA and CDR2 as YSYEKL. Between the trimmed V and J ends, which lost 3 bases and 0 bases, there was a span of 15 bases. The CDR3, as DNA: TGCGCCAGCAGCCAGGGCCCGATGGACAGCTCCTACGAGCAGTACTTC. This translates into CASSQGPMDSSYEQYF.

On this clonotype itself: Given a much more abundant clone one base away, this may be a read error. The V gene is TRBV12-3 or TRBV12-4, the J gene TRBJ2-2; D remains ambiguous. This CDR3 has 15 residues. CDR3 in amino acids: CASGLILGNTGELFF. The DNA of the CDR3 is TGTGCCAGCGGTTTAATTCTGGGGAACACCGGGGAGCTGTTTTTT.

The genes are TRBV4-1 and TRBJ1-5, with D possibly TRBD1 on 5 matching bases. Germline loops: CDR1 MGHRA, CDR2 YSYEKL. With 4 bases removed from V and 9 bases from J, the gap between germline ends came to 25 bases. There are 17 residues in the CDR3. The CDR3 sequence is CASSPYHVQGVVGPQHF. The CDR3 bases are TGCGCCAGCAGCCCCTACCATGTCCAGGGCGTGGTAGGGCCCCAGCATTTT.

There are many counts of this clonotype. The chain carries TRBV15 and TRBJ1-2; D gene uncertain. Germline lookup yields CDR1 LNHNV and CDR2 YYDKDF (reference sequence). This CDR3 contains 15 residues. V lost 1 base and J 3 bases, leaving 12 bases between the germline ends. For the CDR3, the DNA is TGTGCCACCAGCAGAGTGTCGGGTTATGACTATGGCTACACCTTC. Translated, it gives CATSRVSGYDYGYTF.

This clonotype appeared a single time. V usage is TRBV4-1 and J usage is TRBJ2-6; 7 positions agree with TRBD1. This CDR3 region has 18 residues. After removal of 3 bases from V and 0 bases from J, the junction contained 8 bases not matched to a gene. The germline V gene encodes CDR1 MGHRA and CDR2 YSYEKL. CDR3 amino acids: CASSHPGQRSSGANVLTF. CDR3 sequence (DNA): TGCGCCAGCAGCCATCCGGGACAGCGTAGCTCTGGGGCCAACGTCCTGACTTTC.

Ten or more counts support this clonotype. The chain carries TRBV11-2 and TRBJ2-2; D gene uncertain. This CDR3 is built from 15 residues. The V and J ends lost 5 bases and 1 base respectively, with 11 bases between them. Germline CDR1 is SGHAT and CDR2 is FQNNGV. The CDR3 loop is CASSPGPLNTGELFF. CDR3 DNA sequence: TGTGCCAGCAGCCCCGGGCCCCTGAACACCGGGGAGCTGTTTTTT.

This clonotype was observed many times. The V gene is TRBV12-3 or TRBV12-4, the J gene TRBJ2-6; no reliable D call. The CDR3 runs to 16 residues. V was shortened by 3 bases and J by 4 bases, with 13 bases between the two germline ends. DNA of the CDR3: TGTGCCAGCAGTTTGACCTCGAGACCGGGGGCCAACGTCCTGACTTTC. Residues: CASSLTSRPGANVLTF.

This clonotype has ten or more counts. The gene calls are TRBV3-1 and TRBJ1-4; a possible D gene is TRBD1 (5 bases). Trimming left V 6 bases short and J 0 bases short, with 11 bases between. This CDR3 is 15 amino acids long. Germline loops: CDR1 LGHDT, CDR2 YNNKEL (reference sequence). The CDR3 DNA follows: TGTGCCAGCAGAGCCGAAGGGGCAACTAATGAAAAACTGTTTTTT. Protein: CASRAEGATNEKLFF. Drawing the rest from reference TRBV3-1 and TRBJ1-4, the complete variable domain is DTAVSQTPKYLVTQMGNDKSIKCEQNLGHDTMYWYKQDSKKFLKIMFSYNNKELIINETVPNRFSPKSPDKAHLNLHINSLELGDSAVYFCASRAEGATNEKLFFGSGTQLSVL.

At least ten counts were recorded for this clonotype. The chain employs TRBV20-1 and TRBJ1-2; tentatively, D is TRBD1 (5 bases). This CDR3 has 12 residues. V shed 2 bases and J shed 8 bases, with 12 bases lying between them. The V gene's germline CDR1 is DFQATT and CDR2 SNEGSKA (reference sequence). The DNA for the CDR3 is TGCAGTGCTAGATACAGGTTTCGGGGCTACACCTTC. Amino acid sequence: CSARYRFRGYTF.

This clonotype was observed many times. The CDR3 spells CASKGAGEAFF. For the CDR3, the DNA is TGTGCCAGCAAGGGGGCGGGTGAAGCTTTCTTT. The V call is TRBV6-1, the J call TRBJ1-1; TRBD1 matches 7 bases. The V and J ends lost 7 bases and 7 bases, in that order; junction bases with no gene match: 3. CDR3 size: 11 residues. The germline gives CDR1 MNHNS, CDR2 SASEGT.

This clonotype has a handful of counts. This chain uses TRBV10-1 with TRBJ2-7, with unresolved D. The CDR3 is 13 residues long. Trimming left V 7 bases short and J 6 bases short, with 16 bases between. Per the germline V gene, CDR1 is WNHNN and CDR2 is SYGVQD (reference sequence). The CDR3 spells CASTESRRSEQYF. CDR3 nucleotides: TGCGCCAGCACCGAGTCTCGGCGCAGCGAGCAGTACTTC.

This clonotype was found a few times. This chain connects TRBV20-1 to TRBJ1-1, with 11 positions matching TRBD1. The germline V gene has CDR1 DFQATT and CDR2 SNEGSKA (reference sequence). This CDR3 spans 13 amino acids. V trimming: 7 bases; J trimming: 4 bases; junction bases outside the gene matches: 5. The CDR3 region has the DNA TGCAGTGTTGGACAGGGGGCTGGCACTGAAGCTTTCTTT. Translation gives CSVGQGAGTEAFF.

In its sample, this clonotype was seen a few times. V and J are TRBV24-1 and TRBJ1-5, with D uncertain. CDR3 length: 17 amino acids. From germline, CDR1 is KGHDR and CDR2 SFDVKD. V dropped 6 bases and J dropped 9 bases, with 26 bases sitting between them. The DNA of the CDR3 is TGTGCCACCAGTCCGGGTTACGTGTCGCCAGGATTGGGGCCCCAGCATTTT. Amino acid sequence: CATSPGYVSPGLGPQHF.

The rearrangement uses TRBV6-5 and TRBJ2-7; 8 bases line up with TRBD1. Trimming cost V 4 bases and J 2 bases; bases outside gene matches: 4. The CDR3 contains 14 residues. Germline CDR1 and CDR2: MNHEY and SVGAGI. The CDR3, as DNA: TGTGCCAGCAGTTCGAGGACAGGGACCTACGAGCAGTACTTC. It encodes CASSSRTGTYEQYF.

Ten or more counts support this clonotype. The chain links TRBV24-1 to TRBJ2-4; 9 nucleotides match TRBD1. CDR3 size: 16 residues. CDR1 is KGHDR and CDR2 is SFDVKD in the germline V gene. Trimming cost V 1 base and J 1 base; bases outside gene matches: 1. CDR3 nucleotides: TGTGCCACCAGTGATTTCGGACAGGGGGCCAAAAACATTCAGTACTTC. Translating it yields CATSDFGQGAKNIQYF.

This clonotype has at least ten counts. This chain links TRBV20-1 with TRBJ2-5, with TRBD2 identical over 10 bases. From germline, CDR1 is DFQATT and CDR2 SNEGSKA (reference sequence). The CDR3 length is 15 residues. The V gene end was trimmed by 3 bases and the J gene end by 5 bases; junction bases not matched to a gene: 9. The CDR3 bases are TGCAGTGCTAGGATGGGTAGCGGGAGGACGGAGACCCAGTACTTC. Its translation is CSARMGSGRTETQYF.

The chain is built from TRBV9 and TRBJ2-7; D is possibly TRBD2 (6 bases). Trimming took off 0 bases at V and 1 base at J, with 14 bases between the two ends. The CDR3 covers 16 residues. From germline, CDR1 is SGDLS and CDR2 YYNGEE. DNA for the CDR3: TGTGCCAGCAGCGTAGGGGACTCGGTGGTATCCTACGAGCAGTACTTC. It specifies CASSVGDSVVSYEQYF.

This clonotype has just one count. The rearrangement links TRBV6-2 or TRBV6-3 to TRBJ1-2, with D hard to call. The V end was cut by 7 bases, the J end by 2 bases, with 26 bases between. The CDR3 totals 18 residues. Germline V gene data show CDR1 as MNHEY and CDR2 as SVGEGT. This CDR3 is CASNSIDWVEIKNYGYTF. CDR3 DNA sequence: TGTGCCAGCAATTCCATCGATTGGGTAGAAATCAAGAACTATGGCTACACCTTC.

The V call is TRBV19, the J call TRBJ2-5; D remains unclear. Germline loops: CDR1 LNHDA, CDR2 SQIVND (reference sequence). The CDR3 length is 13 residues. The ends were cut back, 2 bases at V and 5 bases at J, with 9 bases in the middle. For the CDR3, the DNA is TGTGCCAGTAGTATATGGGGTGATGAGACCCAGTACTTC. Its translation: CASSIWGDETQYF.